The following is a T cell receptor beta chain sequence with its context. The antigen is undetermined. Possible read error: a much larger clone is one base away. The record originates from a study of tumor-infiltrating lymphocytes in primary liver carcinoma. Turning to the study itself: The cohort included men and women aged 30 to 69 years. Sequencing of the samples generated roughly 3.65 to 7.5 million productive TCRbeta reads, with similar yields across tissue types. Study results and caveats: Tumor specimens were characterized by a significantly higher top-250-clone fraction than blood (p = 0.039).

Using a constant-region primer together with ProtoScript II reverse transcriptase, TCR beta cDNA was made from around 0.55 ug of total RNA. Three rounds of nested multiplex PCR with slightly modified ARM-PCR produced TCR beta libraries. The first two PCR rounds, around 11 cycles each, used TRBV1-TRBV30 forward primers and a C-beta reverse primer. TCRdb re-derived calls from the multiplex PCR reads in MiXCR, one entry per CDR3 protein. The table includes fewer than 110,000 distinct CDR3 sequences, around 66% detected once. Investigators took RNA and DNA out together from about 19-30 mg of unsorted bulk tissue. Per the germline V gene, CDR1 is SGHNT and CDR2 is YYREEE (reference sequence). CDR3 length equals 15 residues.

J is TRBJ2-5 and V is TRBV5-4, with 10 bases that match TRBD1. The sample was liver tumor tissue from sampling region 2. Regarding subset: tumor region T2, inferior pole. The receptor's source is a woman aged 60-75 years with primary liver carcinoma and hepatitis B virus infection. The CDR3 region is CASSTPTGGIETRYF. CDR3 DNA sequence: TGTGCCAGCAGCACTCCGACAGGGGGCATAGAGACCCGGTACTTC.